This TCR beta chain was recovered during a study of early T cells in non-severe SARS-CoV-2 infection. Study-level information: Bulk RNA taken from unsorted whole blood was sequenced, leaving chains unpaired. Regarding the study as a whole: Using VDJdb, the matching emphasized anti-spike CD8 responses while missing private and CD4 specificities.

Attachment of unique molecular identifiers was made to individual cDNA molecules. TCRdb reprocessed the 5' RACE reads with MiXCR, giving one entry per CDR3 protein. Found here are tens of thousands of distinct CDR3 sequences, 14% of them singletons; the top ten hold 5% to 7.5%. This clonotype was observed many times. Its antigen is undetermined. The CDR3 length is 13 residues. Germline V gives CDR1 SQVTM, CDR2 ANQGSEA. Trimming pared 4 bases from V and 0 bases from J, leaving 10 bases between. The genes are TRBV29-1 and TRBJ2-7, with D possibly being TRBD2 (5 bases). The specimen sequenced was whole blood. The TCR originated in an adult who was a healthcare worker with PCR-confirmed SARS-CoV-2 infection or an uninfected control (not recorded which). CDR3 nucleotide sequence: TGCAGCGTTGTCGAGGGTGGCTCCTACGAGCAGTACTTC. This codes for CSVVEGGSYEQYF.